This passage covers 18 T cell receptor beta chains from one sample sequenced in a study of beta chain features in type 1 diabetes. Sequenced material consisted of expressed TCRB transcripts (all of the isolated RNA was reverse transcribed). The method was immunoSEQ multiplex PCR; TCRdb's version includes in-frame clones alone and lacks a portion of them. This sample yields about 150,000 clones, of which less than 9.5% are seen a single time; 0.5% to 0.65% belongs to the top ten. The specimen was central memory CD4+ T cells from blood. These receptors were obtained from a man younger than 35 in good health.

At least ten counts were recorded for this clone. This rearrangement joins TRBV29-1 to TRBJ2-1; 7 nucleotides match TRBD1. This CDR3 has 14 residues. Germline V gene data show CDR1 as SQVTM and CDR2 as ANQGSEA. J gave up 9 bases and V 6 bases, and 14 bases lay outside the gene matches. CDR3 protein: CSVRTGDGFGEQFF. In DNA form, the CDR3 reads TGCAGCGTCCGAACAGGGGACGGTTTCGGTGAGCAGTTCTTC.

The chain joins TRBV27 to TRBJ1-2, with D maybe TRBD1 (5 bases). With 3 bases removed from V and 4 bases from J, the gap between germline ends came to 15 bases. The CDR3 is made up of 15 amino acids. CDR1 and CDR2 (germline): MNHEY, SMNVEV (reference sequence). CDR3 nucleotide sequence: TGTGCCAGCAGTTTGGTCCCGGGACTGGTCTATGGCTACACCTTC. Its protein product is CASSLVPGLVYGYTF.

This clone was seen a handful of times. V gene TRBV7-2 combines with J gene TRBJ2-1; a weak D match, TRBD1 (6 bases). This CDR3 comprises 17 residues. The germline V and J ends were trimmed by 2 bases and 5 bases, with 19 bases remaining between them. Per the germline V gene, CDR1 is SGHTA and CDR2 is FQGNSA. In DNA form, the CDR3 reads TGTGCCAGCAGCTTACAAACAGGGTCATTTAGAAACAATGAGCAGTTCTTC. As protein: CASSLQTGSFRNNEQFF.

This clone was found a few times. The chain recombines TRBV28 with TRBJ1-5, with 8 bases lining up with TRBD1. This CDR3 has 21 residues. Germline values: CDR1 MDHEN, CDR2 SYDVKM. Trimming at V came to 6 bases and at J to 3 bases, leaving 25 bases not matched to a gene. The CDR3 sequence is CASRFMTGGTGGDLLNQPQHF. CDR3 DNA sequence: TGTGCCAGCAGGTTTATGACCGGCGGGACAGGTGGCGACTTACTCAATCAGCCCCAGCATTTT.

This sequence joins TRBV6-5 and TRBJ2-2, with 8 bases identical to TRBD1. The V gene end was trimmed by 6 bases and the J gene end by 7 bases; junction bases not matched to a gene: 4. The CDR3 has 13 residues. The germline V gene has CDR1 MNHEY and CDR2 SVGAGI. The CDR3 DNA reads as TGTGCCAGCAGCAGGGGGCACAGCGGGGAGCTGTTTTTT. It is translated as CASSRGHSGELFF.

This chain links TRBV4-3 with TRBJ2-3; 8 bases are shared with TRBD2. Per the germline V gene, CDR1 is LGHNA and CDR2 is YSLEER. J gave up 4 bases and V 0 bases, and 3 bases lay outside the gene matches. The length of the CDR3 is 15 residues. This CDR3 is CASSQETGGADTQYF. The CDR3 DNA is TGCGCCAGCAGCCAAGAGACGGGAGGGGCAGATACGCAGTATTTT.

The chain couples TRBV15 to TRBJ2-2; D unresolved. V gave up 3 bases and J gave up 2 bases, with 7 bases separating them. This CDR3 is built from 14 residues. Germline V CDR1 and CDR2: LNHNV, YYDKDF (reference sequence). The CDR3 here is CATSSRLNTGELFF. The CDR3 DNA reads as TGTGCCACCAGCAGCCGACTCAACACCGGGGAGCTGTTTTTT.

In this sample, this clone turned up a few times. V gene TRBV27 combines with J gene TRBJ1-1; D is possibly TRBD1 (5 bases). CDR1 and CDR2 (germline): MNHEY, SMNVEV (reference sequence). V was cut by 3 bases and J by 6 bases, with 11 bases left in between. The CDR3 runs to 13 residues. The CDR3 DNA sequence: TGTGCCAGCAGTTTCAGGGAGGAGGCTGAAGCTTTCTTT. It codes for CASSFREEAEAFF.

There are many counts of this clone. V gene TRBV28 combines with J gene TRBJ1-1; D is perhaps TRBD1 (6 bases). Trimming stripped 7 bases from V and 3 bases from J, with 12 bases between. The CDR3 has 13 amino acids. From germline, CDR1 is MDHEN and CDR2 SYDVKM. The CDR3: CASIAGAYTEAFF. In DNA, the CDR3 is TGTGCCAGCATAGCAGGGGCGTACACTGAAGCTTTCTTT.

CDR3 amino acids: CASSLGGQGANYGYTF. Written as DNA, the CDR3 is TGTGCCAGCAGCTTAGGGGGACAGGGGGCGAACTATGGCTACACCTTC. This sequence joins TRBV7-8 and TRBJ1-2, with 12 bases that match TRBD1. The ends lost 1 base at V and 2 bases at J; junction bases unmatched: 2. Germline loops: CDR1 SGHVS, CDR2 FQNEAQ. This CDR3 spans 16 amino acids.

This clone was counted a few times. The J gene is TRBJ2-3, the V gene TRBV10-3, with TRBD1 matching 7 bases. Trimming took 3 bases from V and 1 from J; bases not matched to a gene: 7. Germline V lookup: CDR1 ENHRY, CDR2 SYGVKD. The CDR3 is 16 residues long. The CDR3: CAISDSGGLGTDTQYF. The CDR3 nucleotides read TGTGCCATCAGTGACTCAGGGGGATTGGGCACAGATACGCAGTATTTT.

This clone was seen repeatedly, ten times or more. The chain employs TRBV14 and TRBJ2-5; a weak D match, TRBD2 (7 bases). The ends were cut back, 2 bases at V and 0 bases at J, with 13 bases in the middle. Germline V gene lookup returns CDR1 SGHDN and CDR2 FVKESK. The CDR3 contains 16 residues. DNA of the CDR3: TGTGCCAGCAGCCAAAACGGGGGGCTAAACCAAGAGACCCAGTACTTC. It codes for CASSQNGGLNQETQYF.

The chain links TRBV5-1 to TRBJ2-3, with 10 positions matching TRBD2. V lost 4 bases, J lost 0 bases, and 2 bases stayed unmatched. Germline loops: CDR1 SGHRS, CDR2 YFSETQ. The CDR3 covers 15 residues. As DNA, the CDR3 is TGCGCCAGCAGCCTAGCGGGAGTAAGCACAGATACGCAGTATTTT. Its protein product is CASSLAGVSTDTQYF.

The J gene is TRBJ2-5, the V gene TRBV5-6; D perhaps matches TRBD2 (6 bases). Germline CDR1 is SGHDT and CDR2 is YYEEEE. Trimming shortened V by 4 bases and J by 1 base, and 11 bases separated the two germline ends. The CDR3 runs 14 residues. The CDR3 region is CASSPGGAQETQYF. The CDR3 DNA reads as TGTGCCAGCAGCCCTGGCGGGGCCCAAGAGACCCAGTACTTC.

This clone has more than one count but fewer than ten. In DNA, the CDR3 is TGTGCCACCAGCAGAGATAGACTAGCGGGAACCTACGAGCAGTACTTC. This translates into CATSRDRLAGTYEQYF. This chain links TRBV15 with TRBJ2-7, with 11 positions matching TRBD2. The germline CDR1 and CDR2 sequences are LNHNV and YYDKDF (reference sequence). The CDR3 covers 16 residues. V was pared by 0 bases and J by 2 bases, with 3 bases of the junction left unmatched.

This clone was found a few times. The chain uses TRBV5-1 and TRBJ2-5; unclear D gene. Per germline, CDR1 SGHRS and CDR2 YFSETQ. Trimming left V 0 bases short and J 4 bases short, with 10 bases between. The CDR3 sequence is 14 residues long. CDR3 protein: CASSLAQSGETQYF. The CDR3 region has the DNA TGCGCCAGCAGCTTGGCCCAGTCGGGAGAGACCCAGTACTTC.

The V gene is TRBV7-2, the J gene TRBJ1-2; D may be TRBD1 (5 bases). Trimming stripped 2 bases from V and 4 bases from J, with 14 bases between. The CDR3 runs to 15 residues. The germline V gene has CDR1 SGHTA and CDR2 FQGNSA. CDR3 nucleotides: TGTGCCAGCAGCTTATTTTTCGGAGGGGCCTATGGCTACACCTTC. It specifies CASSLFFGGAYGYTF.

The rearrangement uses TRBV4-3 and TRBJ2-3, with D hard to call. Germline V gives CDR1 LGHNA, CDR2 YSLEER. The CDR3 sequence is 15 residues long. Trimming stripped 1 base from V and 4 bases from J, with 12 bases between. CDR3 protein: CASSQVGLPADTQYF. In DNA, the CDR3 is TGCGCCAGCAGCCAAGTGGGCCTCCCGGCAGATACGCAGTATTTT.